A selection of T cell receptor beta chains follows, all from one sample in a study of siplizumab effects on memory and regulatory T cells. Method: immunoSEQ multiplex PCR; TCRdb's copy keeps in-frame clones and lacks some. The sample lists around 100,000 clones, roughly 93% occurring once. Sequenced material: non-Treg CD4+ T cells sorted from blood. The receptors here all came from a human donor in good health. Both conserved end residues are part of each CDR3. Fields, in order: V gene, clone size, J gene, D gene, CDR3 protein, CDR3 DNA. D genes are given only for firm matches. Clone sizes are given selectively: once, few, many, or a class where the clone is expanded.

v_gene: TRBV5-1
abundance: .
j_gene: TRBJ1-4
d_gene: .
CDR3aa: CASSRLPVMQGSWSTNEKLFF
CDR3nt: TGCGCCAGCAGCCGGTTACCTGTAATGCAGGGAAGTTGGTCTACTAATGAAAAACTGTTTTTT

v_gene: TRBV6-5
abundance: once
j_gene: TRBJ2-5
d_gene: TRBD2
CDR3aa: CASSRTSGRETQYF
CDR3nt: TGTGCCAGCAGTCGGACTAGCGGGAGAGAGACCCAGTACTTC

v_gene: TRBV20-1
abundance: .
j_gene: TRBJ2-1
d_gene: .
CDR3aa: CSARQVGEQFF
CDR3nt: TGCAGTGCTAGACAAGTTGGGGAGCAGTTCTTC

v_gene: TRBV10-3
abundance: few
j_gene: TRBJ1-4
d_gene: TRBD1
CDR3aa: CAISDREEKLFF
CDR3nt: TGTGCCATCTCGGACAGGGAGGAAAAACTGTTTTTT

v_gene: TRBV6-1
abundance: .
j_gene: TRBJ2-7
d_gene: .
CDR3aa: CASSGSRSDYEQYF
CDR3nt: TGTGCCAGCAGTGGTTCGAGGTCTGACTACGAGCAGTACTTC

v_gene: TRBV19
abundance: .
j_gene: TRBJ1-5
d_gene: .
CDR3aa: CASTDRNSNQPQHF
CDR3nt: TGTGCCAGTACCGACAGGAATAGCAATCAGCCCCAGCATTTT

v_gene: TRBV29-1
abundance: once
j_gene: TRBJ2-5
d_gene: TRBD1
CDR3aa: CSGGQGGETQYF
CDR3nt: TGCAGCGGGGGACAGGGAGGGGAGACCCAGTACTTC

v_gene: TRBV14
abundance: .
j_gene: TRBJ2-1
d_gene: .
CDR3aa: CASSHFSAGKDEQFF
CDR3nt: TGTGCCAGCAGCCACTTTTCGGCAGGGAAGGATGAGCAGTTCTTC

v_gene: TRBV5-4
abundance: .
j_gene: TRBJ2-1
d_gene: TRBD2
CDR3aa: CASSFRLAGANEQFF
CDR3nt: TGTGCCAGCAGCTTTAGACTAGCGGGAGCCAATGAGCAGTTCTTC

v_gene: TRBV28
abundance: .
j_gene: TRBJ2-2
d_gene: .
CDR3aa: CASVRDRAAGELFF
CDR3nt: TGTGCCAGCGTAAGGGATAGGGCAGCCGGGGAGCTGTTTTTT

v_gene: TRBV6-5
abundance: .
j_gene: TRBJ2-7
d_gene: TRBD1
CDR3aa: CASSRDSAYEQYF
CDR3nt: TGTGCCAGCAGCCGGGACAGTGCCTACGAGCAGTACTTC

v_gene: TRBV9
abundance: .
j_gene: TRBJ2-5
d_gene: .
CDR3aa: CASSVAPWQAETQYF
CDR3nt: TGTGCCAGCAGCGTAGCCCCCTGGCAAGCAGAGACCCAGTACTTC

v_gene: TRBV30
abundance: once
j_gene: TRBJ2-7
d_gene: TRBD2
CDR3aa: CAWSLTSRTYEQYF
CDR3nt: TGTGCCTGGAGTTTGACTAGCCGGACCTACGAGCAGTACTTC

v_gene: TRBV5-5
abundance: .
j_gene: TRBJ2-3
d_gene: TRBD2
CDR3aa: CASSLAKPGLAGEDTQYF
CDR3nt: TGTGCCAGCAGCCTGGCCAAACCGGGACTAGCGGGAGAGGATACGCAGTATTTT

v_gene: TRBV25-1
abundance: .
j_gene: TRBJ2-2
d_gene: TRBD2
CDR3aa: CASRFSGLAGGFPGELFF
CDR3nt: TGTGCCAGCAGGTTCAGCGGACTAGCGGGAGGATTTCCCGGGGAGCTGTTTTTT